This T cell receptor (beta chain) was sequenced in a study of cytomegalovirus exposure and HLA in healthy donors. The V end was cut by 3 bases, the J end by 4 bases, with 6 bases between. Looked up from germline, CDR1 is ENHRY and CDR2 is SYGVKD. This CDR3 is 12 amino acids long. It was with 60 Vbeta and 13 Jbeta primers that the PCR ran. Measured with immunoSEQ multiplex PCR; TCRdb has only the in-frame clones, and not every one. The sample holds 140,000 to 150,000 clones, 80% seen once. The sample holds one count of this clone. V usage is TRBV10-3 and J usage is TRBJ1-2; no definite D call. Source material: PBMCs. This TCR derives from a middle-aged man in good health and CMV-seronegative. CDR3 coding DNA: TGTGCCATCAGTGAAACAGCCTATGGCTACACCTTC. As protein: CAISETAYGYTF.